This is a list of T cell receptor beta chains from one sample in a study of shared clonotypes between healthy human individuals. Profiling relied on immunoSEQ multiplex PCR, and the TCRdb table lists in-frame clones only, not all of them. The sample holds about 640,000 clones, around 72% seen once. The source material was memory CD4+ T cells sorted from blood. These receptors all come from a woman in her twenties or thirties in good health. CDR3s include the opening cysteine and the closing phenylalanine or tryptophan. The D gene is left open where the match is weak. Where a row states a size, it is once, few, many or the class of an expanded clone; other rows omit it.

>-|TRBJ2-2|-|TRBV11-2
CASSLPRGTLTGELFF
TGTGCCAGCAGCTTACCCCGGGGGACCTTAACCGGGGAGCTGTTTTTT
>-|TRBJ1-5|-|TRBV4-2
CASSQDVPKSGQPQHF
TGTGCCAGCAGCCAAGACGTCCCTAAATCAGGCCAGCCCCAGCATTTT
>TRBD1|TRBJ2-1|-|TRBV7-2
CASSPRDRGFNEQFF
TGTGCCAGCAGCCCGCGGGACAGGGGGTTCAATGAGCAGTTCTTC
>-|TRBJ1-4|-|TRBV6-5
CASSRDGATNEKLFF
TGTGCCAGCAGTCGGGACGGAGCAACTAATGAAAAACTGTTTTTT
>-|TRBJ1-2|-|TRBV9
CASSVGGYYGYTF
TGTGCCAGCAGCGTAGGGGGGTACTATGGCTACACCTTC
>-|TRBJ1-2|-|TRBV7-9
CASSFRTETNYGYTF
TGTGCCAGCAGCTTTAGGACAGAGACGAACTATGGCTACACCTTC
>TRBD1|TRBJ2-4|-|TRBV6-4
CASSRTGAGDIQYF
TGTGCCAGCAGTAGGACAGGGGCTGGGGACATTCAGTACTTC
>-|TRBJ1-3|-|TRBV2
CASSDMYSGNTIYF
TGTGCCAGCAGCGACATGTACTCTGGAAACACCATATATTTT
>TRBD1|TRBJ1-5|-|TRBV19
CASDRGRGYSNQPQHF
TGTGCCAGCGACAGGGGGCGCGGGTATAGCAATCAGCCCCAGCATTTT
>-|TRBJ2-7|-|TRBV7-9
CASSKEINREGSPYEQYF
TGTGCCAGCAGCAAAGAAATAAACAGGGAGGGTTCCCCCTACGAGCAGTACTTC
>TRBD2|TRBJ2-7|-|TRBV4-1
CASSHGGLAYNEQYF
TGCGCCAGCAGCCACGGGGGACTAGCCTATAACGAGCAGTACTTC
>TRBD2|TRBJ2-1|-|TRBV4-1
CASSQGSTSGSYQQFF
TGCGCCAGCAGCCAAGGGTCGACTAGCGGGTCTTATCAGCAGTTCTTC
>TRBD2|TRBJ2-3|-|TRBV4-1
CASSLLTGLIGGDTQYF
TGCGCCAGCAGCCTTCTAACGGGACTAATAGGTGGAGATACGCAGTATTTT
>-|TRBJ2-7|-|TRBV9
CASSARLAMSSYEQYF
TGTGCCAGCAGCGCACGACTCGCGATGAGCTCCTACGAGCAGTACTTC
>-|TRBJ1-3|-|TRBV19
CASSPQASYSGNTIYF
TGTGCCAGTAGTCCCCAGGCGTCTTACTCTGGAAACACCATATATTTT
>-|TRBJ1-5|-|TRBV30
CACSAGGSDQPQHF
TGTGCCTGCTCGGCCGGGGGTTCGGATCAGCCCCAGCATTTT
>-|TRBJ2-7|-|TRBV9
CASSVGLGYEQYF
TGTGCCAGCAGCGTAGGCCTGGGATACGAGCAGTACTTC
>TRBD2|TRBJ2-1|-|TRBV19
CASKMREGRVNEQFF
TGTGCCAGTAAAATGCGGGAGGGCCGGGTCAATGAGCAGTTCTTC
>TRBD1|TRBJ2-6|many|TRBV6-1
CASSEPGQGTSGANVLTF
TGTGCCAGCAGTGAACCGGGACAGGGGACATCTGGGGCCAACGTCCTGACTTTC
>TRBD1|TRBJ1-2|once|TRBV6-5
CASSQYRQGYGYTF
TGTGCCAGCAGTCAATATAGACAGGGGTATGGCTACACCTTC
>-|TRBJ2-5|-|TRBV5-1
CASRGRGMEETQYF
TGCGCCAGCAGGGGCCGCGGGATGGAAGAGACCCAGTACTTC
>TRBD1|TRBJ2-2|-|TRBV6-1
CASTPGTGAGELFF
TGTGCCAGCACTCCCGGGACAGGGGCCGGGGAGCTGTTTTTT
>TRBD1|TRBJ1-5|-|TRBV7-9
CASRQDRGQPQHF
TGTGCCAGCAGGCAGGACAGGGGACAGCCCCAGCATTTT
>-|TRBJ2-6|-|TRBV19
CASLGVTGANVLTF
TGTGCCAGTTTGGGGGTTACTGGGGCCAACGTCCTGACTTTC
>-|TRBJ1-2|-|TRBV28
CASSMETGQTKYGYTF
TGTGCCAGCAGTATGGAGACAGGTCAAACAAAATATGGCTACACCTTC
>-|TRBJ1-1|-|TRBV28
CASSPGRPTEAFF
TGTGCCAGCAGTCCGGGACGGCCCACTGAAGCTTTCTTT
>-|TRBJ1-2|few|TRBV5-4
CASSRDSGLGYGYTF
TGTGCCAGCAGCCGGGACTCAGGGTTGGGCTATGGCTACACCTTC
>-|TRBJ2-1|-|TRBV11-2
CASSFGAAYNEQFF
TGTGCCAGCAGCTTCGGGGCGGCCTACAATGAGCAGTTCTTC
>TRBD1|TRBJ2-1|-|TRBV15
CATSRGDSDRGRDEQFF
TGTGCCACCAGCAGAGGGGACTCGGACAGGGGAAGGGATGAGCAGTTCTTC
>-|TRBJ1-3|-|TRBV18
CASSLLDKLGNTIYF
TGTGCCAGCTCACTTCTCGACAAACTAGGAAACACCATATATTTT
>-|TRBJ2-1|-|TRBV12-5
CASGLGHRGGEQFF
TGTGCTAGTGGTTTGGGCCACCGGGGCGGGGAGCAGTTCTTC
>-|TRBJ1-1|few|TRBV7-9
CASSSGSKRALAFF
TGTGCCAGCAGCTCGGGGTCCAAAAGGGCTCTAGCTTTCTTT
>-|TRBJ2-7|-|TRBV15
CATSSKYRVEQYF
TGTGCCACCAGCAGTAAGTACAGGGTCGAGCAGTACTTC
>-|TRBJ2-7|-|TRBV5-1
CASSLTALSSYEQYF
TGCGCCAGCAGCTTGACGGCGTTGAGCTCCTACGAGCAGTACTTC